Below, 17 T cell receptor beta chains from the same sample are listed, as sequenced in a study of OX40 agonist ivuxolimab in advanced cancers. Assay: immunoSEQ multiplex PCR; the TCRdb copy retains only in-frame clones and omits some. The sample contains some 71,000 clones, roughly 84% of which appear only once. The specimen comprised CD4+ or CD8+ T cells sorted from blood, sampled in a trial of the OX40 agonist ivuxolimab. These receptors all come from an adult with an advanced solid tumor such as melanoma, head and neck, liver or kidney cancer.

This clone came up once. V is TRBV7-2 and J is TRBJ2-7; maybe TRBD2 (6 bases). The CDR3 is 13 residues long. The V gene's germline CDR1 is SGHTA and CDR2 FQGNSA. V shed 6 bases and J shed 2 bases, with 11 bases lying between them. CDR3 in DNA: TGTGCCAGCAGTTCGGGACTGACCTACGAGCAGTACTTC. It translates to CASSSGLTYEQYF.

The V call is TRBV28, the J call TRBJ1-2; maybe TRBD1 (5 bases). CDR1 is MDHEN and CDR2 is SYDVKM in the germline V gene. There are 16 residues in the CDR3. The ends were cut back, 5 bases at V and 0 bases at J, with 16 bases in the middle. CDR3 sequence reads: CASSPATATSNYGYTF. In DNA, the CDR3 is TGTGCCAGCAGTCCCGCGACAGCTACCTCTAACTATGGCTACACCTTC.

The V gene is TRBV6-5, the J gene TRBJ2-1; 7 bases are a match to TRBD2. Germline V CDR1 and CDR2: MNHEY, SVGAGI. The length of the CDR3 is 13 residues. V trimming: 8 bases; J trimming: 6 bases; junction bases outside the gene matches: 7. The CDR3 loop is CASQEGGVNEQFF. For the CDR3, the DNA is TGTGCCAGCCAGGAGGGAGGGGTCAATGAGCAGTTCTTC.

The chain carries TRBV9 and TRBJ1-1; D is unresolved. Germline CDR1 and CDR2: SGDLS and YYNGEE. V lost 0 bases, J lost 3 bases, and 9 bases lay in between. This CDR3 region has 14 residues. The CDR3 DNA reads TGTGCCAGCAGCGTAGCTGGGAGGGACACTGAAGCTTTCTTT. As protein: CASSVAGRDTEAFF.

This clone was detected once. The V call is TRBV10-2, the J call TRBJ1-1; the D is unclear. This CDR3 has 13 amino acids. Trimming cost V 0 bases and J 5 bases, with 7 bases left between them. The germline V gene has CDR1 WSHSY and CDR2 SAAADI. The CDR3 DNA reads TGCGCCAGCAGTGAGTCCTCAGTAACTGAAGCTTTCTTT. Translation: CASSESSVTEAFF.

The V and J genes are TRBV7-3 and TRBJ2-2; 10 nucleotides agree with TRBD2. V dropped 5 bases and J dropped 1; count of bases not matched to a gene: 7. The CDR3 covers 17 residues. CDR1 and CDR2 from the germline V gene are SGHTA and FQGTGA. CDR3 region: CASSPSPSGRNTGELFF. CDR3 bases: TGTGCCAGCAGCCCCTCACCTAGCGGGAGGAACACCGGGGAGCTGTTTTTT.

The chain links TRBV10-3 to TRBJ2-1; 9 bases align to TRBD2. CDR3 length: 15 residues. CDR1 is ENHRY and CDR2 is SYGVKD in the germline V gene. V dropped 8 bases and J dropped 8; count of bases not matched to a gene: 13. The CDR3 is CAILVIAGGGDEQFF. CDR3 sequence (DNA): TGTGCCATCTTAGTTATTGCGGGAGGGGGGGATGAGCAGTTCTTC.

This clone was picked up a small number of times. J is TRBJ1-5 and V is TRBV30; D is uncertain. Trimming left V 0 bases short and J 3 bases short, with 12 bases between. The CDR3 length is 15 residues. Germline CDR1 GTSNPN, CDR2 SVGIG (reference sequence). The CDR3 reads CAWSVAGNNNQPQHF. DNA for the CDR3: TGTGCCTGGAGTGTAGCAGGAAATAACAATCAGCCCCAGCATTTT.

The chain employs TRBV18 and TRBJ2-1; no reliable D call. The CDR3 consists of 20 residues. The germline V gene has CDR1 KGHSH and CDR2 LQKENI. V lost 0 bases to trimming and J lost 0 bases, with 21 bases between them. The CDR3 DNA sequence: TGTGCCAGCTCACCACCTAGTTATACAAGGCACACAAGCTCCTACAATGAGCAGTTCTTC. Amino acid sequence: CASSPPSYTRHTSSYNEQFF.

The rearrangement links TRBV5-1 to TRBJ2-3, with D tentatively TRBD1 (5 bases). The length of the CDR3 is 13 residues. The V end was cut by 0 bases, the J end by 6 bases, with 8 bases between. The germline V gene has CDR1 SGHRS and CDR2 YFSETQ. CDR3 residues: CASSLEGSDTQYF. CDR3 bases: TGCGCCAGCAGCTTGGAGGGGTCCGATACGCAGTATTTT.

This chain connects TRBV28 to TRBJ2-1; a possible D gene is TRBD1 (6 bases). Germline lookup yields CDR1 MDHEN and CDR2 SYDVKM. V was clipped by 7 bases and J by 0 bases, with 19 bases between them. The CDR3 is made up of 17 amino acids. CDR3 in amino acids: CASTSSGHRSSYNEQFF. CDR3 nucleotide sequence: TGTGCCAGCACCTCCTCGGGACACCGGAGCTCCTACAATGAGCAGTTCTTC.

CDR3 sequence (DNA): TGTGCCAGCAGTACCCCTGGGATAATCAGTGAGCAGTTCTTC. This codes for CASSTPGIISEQFF. This chain links TRBV7-2 with TRBJ2-1; D is unclear. The CDR3 runs to 14 residues. Trimming took off 6 bases at V and 9 bases at J, with 18 bases between the two ends. Germline-derived CDR1 and CDR2 are SGHTA and FQGNSA.

The V gene is TRBV7-3, the J gene TRBJ2-1, with D possibly matching TRBD1 (5 bases). V was cut by 2 bases and J by 9 bases, with 17 bases left in between. Germline lookup yields CDR1 SGHTA and CDR2 FQGTGA. CDR3 length: 15 residues. As DNA, the CDR3 is TGTGCCAGCAGCTTAGGGGCCATCGGAAGGGGTGAGCAGTTCTTC. Its translation: CASSLGAIGRGEQFF. Looking up the rest from reference TRBV7-3 and TRBJ2-1 gives the full variable domain: GAGVSQTPSNKVTEKGKYVELRCDPISGHTALYWYRQSLGQGPEFLIYFQGTGAADDSGLPNDRFFAVRPEGSVSTLKIQRTERGDSAVYLCASSLGAIGRGEQFFGPGTRLTVL.

A single count supports this clone. The V gene is TRBV5-1, the J gene TRBJ2-5; TRBD1 matches 11 bases. The V gene's germline CDR1 is SGHRS and CDR2 YFSETQ. The length of the CDR3 is 16 residues. The trim removed 4 bases at V and 0 bases at J, leaving 5 bases unmatched. CDR3 protein: CASSPGTGGYQETQYF. The CDR3 bases are TGCGCCAGCAGCCCCGGGACAGGGGGGTACCAAGAGACCCAGTACTTC.

The rearrangement links TRBV11-2 to TRBJ2-2, with TRBD2 as a possible D gene (6 bases). The ends were cut back, 0 bases at V and 6 bases at J, with 8 bases in the middle. Germline V gene sequence: CDR1 SGHAT, CDR2 FQNNGV. CDR3 length: 14 residues. The CDR3 DNA follows: TGTGCCAGCAGCTTAGATCCGGGGGCCGGGGAGCTGTTTTTT. Translation: CASSLDPGAGELFF.

V is TRBV30 and J is TRBJ1-1; D is undetermined. Germline V gene data show CDR1 as GTSNPN and CDR2 as SVGIG (reference sequence). Trimming left V 3 bases short and J 0 bases short, with 14 bases between. The CDR3 consists of 15 residues. The CDR3 spells CAWSGVGPVNTEAFF. The CDR3 DNA reads TGTGCCTGGAGCGGGGTAGGACCTGTGAACACTGAAGCTTTCTTT.

This clone was seen once. V is TRBV5-6 and J is TRBJ1-5, with D unclear. Deletions cut 1 base from V and 0 bases from J, with 8 bases between. The CDR3 is 15 amino acids. Per the germline V gene, CDR1 is SGHDT and CDR2 is YYEEEE. The CDR3 loop is CASSLRVSSNQPQHF. The CDR3 coding sequence is TGTGCCAGCAGCTTGCGGGTGAGTAGCAATCAGCCCCAGCATTTT.